These 13 T cell receptor beta chains were sequenced from one sample in a study of beta chain features in type 1 diabetes. The study's findings and limits: Type 1 diabetes patients showed a moderate but significant shortening of TCRB CDR3s in all four CD4+ subsets.

These receptors have no identified antigens. The investigators reverse transcribed all of the isolated RNA, so they sequenced expressed TCRB transcripts. Some clones are missing from TCRdb's copy, which holds only in-frame ones; the method was immunoSEQ multiplex PCR. The sample contains around 310,000 clones, about 14% of which appear only once. Material: naive CD4+ T cells from blood. The receptors were gathered from a woman between 18 and 29 years old with type 1 diabetes.

The table lists this clone with a few counts. CDR3 in DNA: TGCGCCAGCAGCTTGGGACAGGGTACGAACGAGCAGTACTTC. This gives the protein CASSLGQGTNEQYF. The chain is built from TRBV5-1 and TRBJ2-7, with TRBD1 matching 7 bases. Germline assignment: CDR1 SGHRS and CDR2 YFSETQ. The CDR3 sequence is 14 residues long. Trimming cost V 0 bases and J 5 bases; bases outside gene matches: 5. The full variable domain, rest sourced from reference TRBV5-1 and TRBJ2-7, is KAGVTQTPRYLIKTRGQQVTLSCSPISGHRSVSWYQQTPGQGLQFLFEYFSETQRNKGNFPGRFSGRQFSNSRSEMNVSTLELGDSALYLCASSLGQGTNEQYFGPGTRLTVT.

This chain connects TRBV27 to TRBJ1-5, with a weak D call TRBD1 (5 bases). The CDR3 consists of 19 residues. V lost 2 bases, J lost 0 bases, and 20 bases lay in between. The germline V gene encodes CDR1 MNHEY and CDR2 SMNVEV (reference sequence). The CDR3 DNA reads TGTGCCAGCAGTTTAAGGGGTGGTGCAGGCCCCTATAGCAATCAGCCCCAGCATTTT. This translates into CASSLRGGAGPYSNQPQHF.

This clone turned up a few times. The J gene is TRBJ2-1, the V gene TRBV7-2, with D possibly being TRBD2 (6 bases). Trimming shortened V by 1 base and J by 5 bases, and 24 bases separated the two germline ends. This CDR3 has 19 residues. Germline V CDR1 and CDR2: SGHTA, FQGNSA. The CDR3 sequence is CASSLGSGSPAIRNNEQFF. DNA for the CDR3: TGTGCCAGCAGCTTAGGTAGCGGCTCGCCCGCTATACGTAACAATGAGCAGTTCTTC.

The CDR3, as DNA: TGTGCCAGCAGTCTACTGGGACAGGCCCAAGAGACCCAGTACTTC. Protein sequence: CASSLLGQAQETQYF. The J gene is TRBJ2-5, the V gene TRBV28, with 8 bases matching TRBD1. The ends lost 5 bases at V and 1 base at J; junction bases unmatched: 6. Germline V gene sequence: CDR1 MDHEN, CDR2 SYDVKM. CDR3 length: 15 residues.

This clone has more than one count but fewer than ten. This chain connects TRBV5-1 to TRBJ2-7; D is perhaps TRBD1 (5 bases). The CDR3 runs 13 residues. Trimming removed 4 bases from V and 0 bases from J, with 8 bases in between. CDR1 and CDR2 (germline): SGHRS, YFSETQ. The CDR3 DNA is TGCGCCAGCAGCATCGACAGCTCCTACGAGCAGTACTTC. Translating gives CASSIDSSYEQYF. The entire variable domain, with the rest obtained from reference TRBV5-1 and TRBJ2-7, is as follows: KAGVTQTPRYLIKTRGQQVTLSCSPISGHRSVSWYQQTPGQGLQFLFEYFSETQRNKGNFPGRFSGRQFSNSRSEMNVSTLELGDSALYLCASSIDSSYEQYFGPGTRLTVT.

This chain connects TRBV25-1 to TRBJ2-1; 8 bases are shared with TRBD1. V was clipped by 1 base and J by 9 bases; unmatched bases: 11. The germline gives CDR1 MGHDK, CDR2 SYGVNS. The CDR3 is made up of 16 amino acids. CDR3 amino acids: CASSESGAGQVGEQFF. The CDR3 coding sequence is TGTGCCAGCAGTGAATCCGGTGCGGGACAGGTCGGTGAGCAGTTCTTC.

V usage is TRBV29-1 and J usage is TRBJ1-2; the match to TRBD1 covers 8 bases. The germline gives CDR1 SQVTM, CDR2 ANQGSEA. This CDR3 is 13 amino acids long. The trim removed 2 bases at V and 9 bases at J, leaving 8 bases unmatched. For the CDR3, the DNA is TGCAGCGTTGAATTGGGCAGGGGGCAACGCTACACCTTC. It encodes CSVELGRGQRYTF. The variable domain in full, with the rest retrieved from reference TRBV29-1 and TRBJ1-2, is SAVISQKPSRDICQRGTSLTIQCQVDSQVTMMFWYRQQPGQSLTLIATANQGSEATYESGFVIDKFPISRPNLTFSTLTVSNMSPEDSSIYLCSVELGRGQRYTFGSGTRLTVV.

There are a few counts of this clone. The J gene is TRBJ2-5, the V gene TRBV7-2, with D perhaps TRBD1 (5 bases). V was trimmed by 7 bases and J by 5 bases, leaving 17 bases between them. This CDR3 is built from 14 residues. Germline V gene sequence: CDR1 SGHTA, CDR2 FQGNSA. The CDR3 DNA reads as TGTGCCAGCAACCTCGCCAGGGTGAGGGAGACCCAGTACTTC. Translation gives CASNLARVRETQYF. The full variable domain, completed using reference TRBV7-2 and TRBJ2-5, is GAGVSQSPSNKVTEKGKDVELRCDPISGHTALYWYRQSLGQGLEFLIYFQGNSAPDKSGLPSDRFSAERTGGSVSTLTIQRTQQEDSAVYLCASNLARVRETQYFGPGTRLLVL.

This clone was recorded once. This chain joins TRBV18 and TRBJ2-7; the match to TRBD1 covers 8 bases. Per germline, CDR1 KGHSH and CDR2 LQKENI. J lost 3 bases, V lost 2 bases, and 6 bases had no gene match. This CDR3 region has 15 residues. The DNA of the CDR3 is TGTGCCAGCTCACCAAGGACAGGGAAAGTCTACGAGCAGTACTTC. Translating it yields CASSPRTGKVYEQYF.

This clone has only a few counts. J is TRBJ2-1 and V is TRBV11-2, with D tentatively TRBD2 (5 bases). Germline-derived CDR1 and CDR2 are SGHAT and FQNNGV. The CDR3 totals 13 residues. Trimming shortened V by 4 bases and J by 4 bases, and 8 bases separated the two germline ends. DNA of the CDR3: TGTGCCAGCAGCTCCCGGGATTACAATGAGCAGTTCTTC. Its translation: CASSSRDYNEQFF.

The genes are TRBV6-5 and TRBJ2-5; possibly TRBD2 for D (6 bases). This CDR3 is built from 16 residues. Between the trimmed V and J ends, which lost 0 bases and 5 bases, there was a span of 16 bases. From germline, CDR1 is MNHEY and CDR2 SVGAGI. The CDR3 DNA reads TGTGCCAGCAGTTACTCGACGGCAGGGACTGGGGAGACCCAGTACTTC. It specifies CASSYSTAGTGETQYF.

The rearrangement joins TRBV7-9 to TRBJ2-7; D may be TRBD2 (6 bases). The CDR3 covers 14 residues. CDR1 and CDR2 from the germline V gene are SEHNR and FQNEAQ (reference sequence). V was shortened by 4 bases and J by 0 bases, with 10 bases between the two germline ends. Here the CDR3 DNA reads TGTGCCAGCAGCTCATCCGGGAGCTCCTACGAGCAGTACGTC. Encoded protein: CASSSSGSSYEQYV.

V is TRBV7-3 and J is TRBJ1-2; 9 nucleotides match TRBD1. V dropped 8 bases and J dropped 7; count of bases not matched to a gene: 8. Germline CDR1 reads SGHTA; CDR2 reads FQGTGA. This CDR3 comprises 13 residues. CDR3 protein: CASGRTGDAGYTF. CDR3 in DNA: TGTGCCAGCGGTCGGACAGGGGACGCTGGCTACACCTTC.